This passage covers 19 T cell receptor beta chains from one sample sequenced in a study of identical twins. TCRdb independently ran MiXCR on the 5' RACE reads; one entry per CDR3 protein. This table holds more than 600,000 distinct CDR3 sequences, roughly 18% found once. These records were also assigned to another study, of T cells expressing NK-cell markers.

The sequencing sample was made of PBMCs. These receptors all stem from a woman aged 18 to 35 in good health.

The chain couples TRBV20-1 to TRBJ2-2; 8 positions match TRBD2. The V segment lost 3 bases and the J segment 1 base; nucleotides outside the gene matches: 10. Germline CDR1 and CDR2: DFQATT and SNEGSKA (reference sequence). This CDR3 spans 17 amino acids. The CDR3 here is CSARISGASKNTGELFF. In DNA, the CDR3 is TGCAGTGCTAGGATTAGCGGGGCCAGTAAGAACACCGGGGAGCTGTTTTTT.

This clonotype showed up just a few times. The rearrangement links TRBV29-1 to TRBJ1-2; no reliable D call. The CDR3 totals 11 residues. CDR1 and CDR2 from the germline V gene are SQVTM and ANQGSEA. Trimming took off 7 bases at V and 4 bases at J, with 10 bases between the two ends. Written as DNA, the CDR3 is TGCAGCGACGCATGGGGCTATGGCTACACCTTC. Its translation is CSDAWGYGYTF.

The chain has TRBV6-1 and TRBJ1-1, with a tentative D call TRBD1 (5 bases). Trimming removed 0 bases at V and 11 bases at J, with 16 bases between. The CDR3 length is 14 residues. Germline V lookup: CDR1 MNHNS, CDR2 SASEGT. The CDR3 here is CASSEAGNRFLAFF. As DNA, the CDR3 is TGTGCCAGCAGTGAAGCAGGGAACAGGTTCTTGGCTTTCTTT.

This clonotype was detected only a few times. The gene calls are TRBV27 and TRBJ2-1; 9 bases align to TRBD2. With V trimmed by 6 bases and J by 8 bases, 11 bases remained unmatched. Germline CDR1 and CDR2: MNHEY and SMNVEV (reference sequence). This CDR3 contains 15 residues. This CDR3 reads CASSWSPSGKDEQFF. The CDR3 DNA is TGTGCCAGCAGCTGGTCGCCTAGCGGGAAGGATGAGCAGTTCTTC.

In its sample, this clonotype was seen a few times. The chain links TRBV5-1 to TRBJ2-5; no clear D gene. CDR3 length: 15 residues. The germline V and J ends were trimmed by 2 bases and 1 base, with 12 bases remaining between them. CDR1 SGHRS and CDR2 YFSETQ come from the germline V gene. The CDR3 reads CASSFSPEFQETQYF. The CDR3 coding sequence is TGCGCCAGCAGCTTCAGCCCGGAATTCCAAGAGACCCAGTACTTC. Using reference TRBV5-1 and TRBJ2-5 for the parts outside the CDR3, the full variable domain is KAGVTQTPRYLIKTRGQQVTLSCSPISGHRSVSWYQQTPGQGLQFLFEYFSETQRNKGNFPGRFSGRQFSNSRSEMNVSTLELGDSALYLCASSFSPEFQETQYFGPGTRLLVL.

This clonotype appeared a few times. The chain's CDR3 is CASSQGSGPIYNEQFF. CDR3 sequence (DNA): TGCGCCAGCAGCCAGGGAAGTGGGCCGATCTACAATGAGCAGTTCTTC. The rearrangement links TRBV4-1 to TRBJ2-1; D uncertain. Germline CDR1 and CDR2: MGHRA and YSYEKL. Trimming cost V 3 bases and J 3 bases, with 15 bases left between them. The CDR3 is made up of 16 amino acids.

This chain connects TRBV6-1 to TRBJ2-3; the D is unclear. Germline CDR1 and CDR2: MNHNS and SASEGT. This CDR3 is built from 14 residues. Between the trimmed V and J ends, which lost 6 bases and 2 bases, there was a span of 12 bases. CDR3 DNA sequence: TGTGCCAGCAGACCACAGCGCAACACAGATACGCAGTATTTT. This sequence encodes CASRPQRNTDTQYF.

In this sample, this clonotype turned up a few times. In DNA, the CDR3 is TGTGCCAGCAGCCCCATCGGGCCCCGGGAGACTGGGGCCAACGTCCTGACTTTC. This sequence encodes CASSPIGPRETGANVLTF. This chain joins TRBV11-2 and TRBJ2-6; D possibly corresponds to TRBD2 (6 bases). Between the trimmed V and J ends, which lost 5 bases and 2 bases, there was a span of 19 bases. Germline values: CDR1 SGHAT, CDR2 FQNNGV. The CDR3 loop spans 18 amino acids.

The chain combines TRBV24-1 with TRBJ2-5; TRBD2 agrees at 7 bases. Looked up from germline, CDR1 is KGHDR and CDR2 is SFDVKD. The CDR3 spans 16 residues. V was pared by 3 bases and J by 5 bases, with 11 bases of the junction left unmatched. The CDR3 is CATSDPGGEGRETQYF. DNA of the CDR3: TGTGCCACCAGTGATCCGGGAGGTGAGGGTAGGGAGACCCAGTACTTC.

The table lists this clonotype with many counts. The chain uses TRBV5-8 and TRBJ1-6; TRBD1 matches at 9 bases. J was trimmed by 9 bases and V by 0 bases; bases with no gene match: 4. Germline V CDR1 and CDR2: SGHTS, YDEGEE. This CDR3 spans 15 amino acids. CDR3 DNA sequence: TGTGCCAGCAGCTTGGACAGGGGGCGCGGTTCACCCCTCCACTTT. This codes for CASSLDRGRGSPLHF.

This clonotype was seen a handful of times. The rearrangement joins TRBV10-3 to TRBJ2-3; tentative D call: TRBD2 (6 bases). The CDR3 has 14 residues. Germline V lookup: CDR1 ENHRY, CDR2 SYGVKD. With 4 bases removed from V and 0 bases from J, the gap between germline ends came to 8 bases. The CDR3 loop is CAISAGESTDTQYF. The CDR3 bases are TGTGCCATCAGTGCGGGGGAAAGCACAGATACGCAGTATTTT.

This clonotype was counted only a few times. The chain is built from TRBV20-1 and TRBJ2-3; D not resolved. Germline CDR1 DFQATT, CDR2 SNEGSKA (reference sequence). Trimming pared 1 base from V and 4 bases from J, leaving 12 bases between. The CDR3 is 14 residues long. The CDR3 sequence is CSARGFDGSDTQYF. The CDR3 bases are TGCAGTGCTAGAGGGTTTGATGGCTCAGATACGCAGTATTTT.

The genes are TRBV12-3 or TRBV12-4 and TRBJ2-7, with 7 bases fitting TRBD2. V lost 7 bases, J lost 1 base, and 13 bases stayed unmatched. The CDR3 contains 16 residues. CDR3 DNA sequence: TGTGCCAGCAAGAGGTGGGCCACTAGCGCGTCCTACGAGCAGTACTTC. This codes for CASKRWATSASYEQYF.

A few counts support this clonotype. The chain employs TRBV5-1 and TRBJ2-1, with 9 nucleotides matching TRBD1. Germline CDR1 and CDR2: SGHRS and YFSETQ. CDR3 length equals 16 residues. After removal of 4 bases from V and 0 bases from J, the junction contained 5 bases not matched to a gene. The CDR3 here is CASSRMTGGSYNEQFF. In DNA, the CDR3 is TGCGCCAGCAGCAGAATGACAGGGGGCTCCTACAATGAGCAGTTCTTC.

In its sample, this clonotype was seen a few times. The CDR3 spells CASSLNRHGSEGYTF. The CDR3 DNA follows: TGTGCCAGCAGCCTAAACCGACATGGTTCGGAAGGCTACACCTTC. The chain has TRBV12-3 or TRBV12-4 and TRBJ1-2; D not resolved. The CDR3 extends over 15 amino acids. Trimming cost V 6 bases and J 8 bases, with 22 bases left between them.

V is TRBV25-1 and J is TRBJ2-3, with TRBD2 matching 11 bases. Germline lookup yields CDR1 MGHDK and CDR2 SYGVNS. V lost 6 bases to trimming and J lost 2 bases; unmatched junction nucleotides: 4. This CDR3 contains 15 residues. As DNA, the CDR3 is TGTGCCAGCAGCGGGACTAGCGGAGCCACAGATACGCAGTATTTT. Protein product: CASSGTSGATDTQYF. Full variable domain (missing parts from reference TRBV25-1 and TRBJ2-3): EADIYQTPRYLVIGTGKKITLECSQTMGHDKMYWYQQDPGMELHLIHYSYGVNSTEKGDLSSESTVSRIRTEHFPLTLESARPSHTSQYLCASSGTSGATDTQYFGPGTRLTVL.

The J gene is TRBJ2-5, the V gene TRBV24-1; D not certain. Germline CDR1 is KGHDR and CDR2 is SFDVKD. Trimming took off 6 bases at V and 5 bases at J, with 12 bases between the two ends. The CDR3 runs to 13 residues. The CDR3 DNA sequence: TGTGCCACCAGTCGTTCCGTTTCGGAGACCCAGTACTTC. Its translation: CATSRSVSETQYF.

The chain uses TRBV10-3 and TRBJ2-7; D may correspond to TRBD1 or TRBD2 (6 bases each). The CDR3 has 12 residues. V lost 0 bases, J lost 9 bases, and 9 bases lay in between. CDR1 is ENHRY and CDR2 is SYGVKD in the germline V gene. As DNA, the CDR3 is TGTGCCATCAGTGAGTCCGGGGGCCCGCAGTACTTC. It yields the protein CAISESGGPQYF.

Only a few counts were recorded for this clonotype. CDR3 residues: CASSRGGPDTQYF. For the CDR3, the DNA is TGTGCCAGCAGCAGAGGGGGCCCCGATACGCAGTATTTT. V usage is TRBV7-9 and J usage is TRBJ2-3; 7 bases match TRBD1. The CDR3 loop spans 13 amino acids. V was pared by 5 bases and J by 6 bases, with 5 bases of the junction left unmatched. The V gene's germline CDR1 is SEHNR and CDR2 FQNEAQ (reference sequence).